These 30 T cell receptor beta chains originate from one sample sequenced in a study of shared clonotypes between healthy human individuals. Assay: immunoSEQ multiplex PCR; the TCRdb copy retains only in-frame clones and omits some. The table shows about 600,000 clones, with 95% to 96% occurring only once. Naive CD8 cells, CD45RO-negative and positively selected for CCR7, excluded terminally differentiated effector memory CD45RA+ cells. The sequenced sample was naive CD8+ T cells sorted from blood. Receptors originate from a woman in her 30s in good health.

A word on this clone: The same CDR3 arises from other DNA sequences in this sample as well. The CDR3 DNA follows: TGTGCCAGCAGCTTCGGAACTGAAGCTTTCTTT. It codes for CASSFGTEAFF. This chain joins TRBV5-4 and TRBJ1-1, with unresolved D. Germline V CDR1 and CDR2: SGHNT, YYREEE (reference sequence). The length of the CDR3 is 11 residues. The V end was cut by 2 bases, the J end by 5 bases, with 4 bases between.

V is TRBV28 and J is TRBJ1-5, with D possibly being TRBD1 (5 bases). Germline CDR1 is MDHEN and CDR2 is SYDVKM. The CDR3 totals 14 residues. Trimming stripped 2 bases from V and 3 bases from J, with 8 bases between. The CDR3 region is CASSLGAANQPQHF. DNA of the CDR3: TGTGCCAGCAGTTTAGGGGCGGCCAATCAGCCCCAGCATTTT.

The genes are TRBV6-5 and TRBJ1-1, with TRBD1 as a possible D gene (5 bases). The ends were cut back, 10 bases at V and 5 bases at J, with 20 bases in the middle. Germline values: CDR1 MNHEY, CDR2 SVGAGI. There are 14 residues in the CDR3. Written as DNA, the CDR3 is TGTGCCACCCTGGTGGAGGGGTCAGTAACTGAAGCTTTCTTT. This encodes CATLVEGSVTEAFF.

The rearrangement joins TRBV27 to TRBJ2-1; D is unresolved. In germline, CDR1 is MNHEY, CDR2 SMNVEV (reference sequence). The CDR3 runs 12 residues. Between the trimmed V and J ends, which lost 2 bases and 5 bases, there was a span of 4 bases. In DNA, the CDR3 is TGTGCCAGCAGTTTACCGGACAATGAGCAGTTCTTC. It codes for CASSLPDNEQFF.

CDR3: CASSSGTSGTVEQYF. DNA of the CDR3: TGTGCCAGCAGTTCTGGGACTAGCGGGACGGTCGAGCAGTACTTC. The V and J genes are TRBV27 and TRBJ2-7, with TRBD2 matching over 13 bases. The CDR3 is made up of 15 amino acids. Germline trimming cut 4 bases from V and 6 bases from J; bases unmatched to any gene: 6. Germline CDR1 reads MNHEY; CDR2 reads SMNVEV (reference sequence).

J is TRBJ1-4 and V is TRBV25-1; 8 positions agree with TRBD1. Germline V lookup: CDR1 MGHDK, CDR2 SYGVNS. The CDR3 covers 17 residues. Trimming at V came to 9 bases and at J to 6 bases, leaving 18 bases not matched to a gene. CDR3 region: CARNTPPNRGNYEKLFF. CDR3 in DNA: TGTGCCAGGAATACCCCACCAAACAGGGGGAATTATGAAAAACTGTTTTTT.

The gene calls are TRBV5-1 and TRBJ2-7; TRBD2 might be the D (6 bases). CDR1 and CDR2 from the germline V gene are SGHRS and YFSETQ. CDR3 size: 15 residues. The V gene lost 1 base and the J gene lost 6 bases, with 17 bases spanning the gap. This chain's CDR3 is CASSLSSGVRLEQYF. The CDR3 DNA is TGCGCCAGCAGCTTGTCCTCGGGGGTTCGGCTCGAGCAGTACTTC.

The chain combines TRBV2 with TRBJ2-5; 8 bases are shared with TRBD2. The last part of the DNA fits TRBJ2-7 better; the J call may be wrong. The CDR3 sequence is 14 residues long. Germline values: CDR1 SNHLY, CDR2 FYNNEI. DNA for the CDR3: TGTGCCAGCACGTGGAGCGGGAGCTCCTACGAGCAGTACTTC. The encoded protein is CASTWSGSSYEQYF.

The J gene is TRBJ1-1, the V gene TRBV5-6, with D perhaps TRBD1 (5 bases). Looked up from germline, CDR1 is SGHDT and CDR2 is YYEEEE. This CDR3 contains 13 residues. Trimming stripped 3 bases from V and 6 bases from J, with 12 bases between. CDR3 residues: CASSSGGRAEAFF. The CDR3 DNA is TGTGCCAGCAGCTCCGGGGGGAGGGCTGAAGCTTTCTTT.

The chain employs TRBV28 and TRBJ2-1; 9 nucleotides line up with TRBD2. The germline V gene has CDR1 MDHEN and CDR2 SYDVKM. The CDR3 totals 15 residues. V lost 6 bases to trimming and J lost 4 bases; unmatched junction nucleotides: 7. DNA for the CDR3: TGTGCCAGCAGCTCGACTAGCGGAGGATACAATGAGCAGTTCTTC. This sequence encodes CASSSTSGGYNEQFF. The full variable domain, with the rest looked up from reference TRBV28 and TRBJ2-1, is DVKVTQSSRYLVKRTGEKVFLECVQDMDHENMFWYRQDPGLGLRLIYFSYDVKMKEKGDIPEGYSVSREKKERFSLILESASTNQTSMYLCASSSTSGGYNEQFFGPGTRLTVL.

The rearrangement links TRBV11-2 to TRBJ1-2; 9 nucleotides match TRBD1. After removal of 7 bases from V and 6 bases from J, the junction contained 3 bases not matched to a gene. The CDR3 loop spans 12 amino acids. CDR1 and CDR2 (germline): SGHAT, FQNNGV. The CDR3, as DNA: TGTGCCAGCAACACAGGGGGCGATGGCTACACCTTC. Protein: CASNTGGDGYTF.

The chain uses TRBV27 and TRBJ2-1, with a weak D call TRBD2 (5 bases). The CDR3 loop spans 13 amino acids. Trimming removed 4 bases from V and 8 bases from J, with 12 bases in between. CDR1 is MNHEY and CDR2 is SMNVEV in the germline V gene (reference sequence). The CDR3, as DNA: TGTGCCAGCAGTTCGACACTAGATGATGAGCAGTTCTTC. It encodes CASSSTLDDEQFF.

The chain carries TRBV5-6 and TRBJ2-3, with D perhaps TRBD2 (6 bases). The CDR3 contains 16 residues. Trimming left V 6 bases short and J 0 bases short, with 17 bases between. CDR1 is SGHDT, CDR2 YYEEEE, per germline. CDR3 in DNA: TGTGCCAGCACCCTACGGGCTAGCGATAGCACAGATACGCAGTATTTT. Residues: CASTLRASDSTDTQYF.

In DNA form, the CDR3 reads TGCAGCGTTCGAGGATCGGACTGGGTAAGGAATGAGCAGTTCTTC. This sequence encodes CSVRGSDWVRNEQFF. The chain employs TRBV29-1 and TRBJ2-1; D is perhaps TRBD2 (5 bases). This CDR3 is 15 amino acids long. V lost 5 bases to trimming and J lost 7 bases, with 21 bases between them. The germline V gene encodes CDR1 SQVTM and CDR2 ANQGSEA.

CDR3 residues: CASSLSKGPEAFF. The CDR3 nucleotides read TGTGCCAGCAGTTTATCGAAGGGGCCTGAAGCTTTCTTT. The V and J genes are TRBV27 and TRBJ1-1, with a weak D call TRBD1 (5 bases). The germline gives CDR1 MNHEY, CDR2 SMNVEV (reference sequence). V lost 0 bases and J 6 bases, leaving 8 bases between the germline ends. This CDR3 is built from 13 residues.

With respect to this clone: The same CDR3 arises from other DNA sequences in this sample as well. The V gene is TRBV6-5, the J gene TRBJ1-5; 9 positions match TRBD1. The V segment lost 6 bases and the J segment 5 bases; nucleotides outside the gene matches: 5. The CDR3 extends over 14 amino acids. Looked up from germline, CDR1 is MNHEY and CDR2 is SVGAGI. CDR3 amino acids: CASSPGQGYQPQHF. As DNA, the CDR3 is TGTGCCAGCAGCCCGGGACAGGGTTATCAGCCCCAGCATTTT.

The chain has TRBV27 and TRBJ2-3; D unresolved. V shed 4 bases and J shed 4 bases, with 6 bases lying between them. Germline loops: CDR1 MNHEY, CDR2 SMNVEV (reference sequence). The CDR3 contains 12 residues. CDR3 region: CASSSGPDTQYF. In nucleotides, the CDR3 is TGTGCCAGCAGTTCCGGACCAGATACGCAGTATTTT.

J is TRBJ2-7 and V is TRBV11-2; no clear D gene. Deletions cut 5 bases from V and 0 bases from J, with 14 bases between. The CDR3 length is 15 residues. Germline V lookup: CDR1 SGHAT, CDR2 FQNNGV. The CDR3 bases are TGTGCCAGCAGCCCAGAGGCTGCCCCCTCCTACGAGCAGTACTTC. It codes for CASSPEAAPSYEQYF.

V is TRBV15 and J is TRBJ2-5, with D maybe TRBD2 (6 bases). This CDR3 spans 17 amino acids. V was shortened by 2 bases and J by 5 bases, with 21 bases between the two germline ends. Germline assignment: CDR1 LNHNV and CDR2 YYDKDF (reference sequence). The CDR3 protein is CATSRSPLLGGTETQYF. CDR3 bases: TGTGCCACCAGCAGATCTCCACTCCTTGGGGGGACGGAGACCCAGTACTTC.

The CDR3 here is CASTTTSDTGELFF. The CDR3 region has the DNA TGTGCCAGCACCACGACTAGCGACACCGGGGAGCTGTTTTTT. The V and J genes are TRBV14 and TRBJ2-2; 8 bases are shared with TRBD2. This CDR3 region has 14 residues. With 7 bases clipped from V and 3 bases from J, the junction kept 4 bases outside the gene matches. Per germline, CDR1 SGHDN and CDR2 FVKESK.

The V gene is TRBV9, the J gene TRBJ2-1; 8 positions agree with TRBD2. The V and J ends lost 0 bases and 5 bases, in that order; junction bases with no gene match: 7. This CDR3 has 16 amino acids. Germline V gives CDR1 SGDLS, CDR2 YYNGEE. The CDR3 protein is CASSVVGLAGHNEQFF. The CDR3 DNA is TGTGCCAGCAGCGTAGTGGGGCTAGCGGGCCACAATGAGCAGTTCTTC.

The chain's CDR3 is CASSSRGREWTGELFF. CDR3 DNA sequence: TGTGCCAGCAGCTCTCGGGGGCGCGAATGGACCGGGGAGCTGTTTTTT. The chain uses TRBV13 and TRBJ2-2; TRBD1 or TRBD2 may be the D gene (6 bases each). Germline CDR1 is PRHDT and CDR2 is FYEKMQ (reference sequence). The CDR3 has 16 amino acids. V lost 4 bases to trimming and J lost 5 bases, with 17 bases between them.

The V gene is TRBV19, the J gene TRBJ1-5; 9 bases align to TRBD1. CDR3 length: 19 amino acids. CDR1 and CDR2 (germline): LNHDA, SQIVND (reference sequence). Germline trimming cut 2 bases from V and 6 bases from J; bases unmatched to any gene: 17. The CDR3 sequence is CASSINLGGQGFLSQPQHF. CDR3 coding DNA: TGTGCCAGTAGTATAAATTTGGGGGGACAGGGTTTTCTTAGTCAGCCCCAGCATTTT.

The chain recombines TRBV9 with TRBJ2-1, with 13 bases fitting TRBD2. The CDR3 loop spans 15 amino acids. CDR1 and CDR2 from the germline V gene are SGDLS and YYNGEE. J lost 9 bases, V lost 4 bases, and 7 bases had no gene match. The DNA for the CDR3 is TGTGCCAGCAGCCCCGGGACTAGCGGGGCTAGTGAGCAGTTCTTC. It encodes CASSPGTSGASEQFF.

This clone was counted a single time. The CDR3, as DNA: TGTGCCAGCAGCGAGCCTAGCGGGAGTTCGTTCGAGCAGTACTTC. Translating gives CASSEPSGSSFEQYF. The V gene is TRBV13, the J gene TRBJ2-7; 10 positions agree with TRBD2. In germline, CDR1 is PRHDT, CDR2 FYEKMQ (reference sequence). The V and J ends lost 5 bases and 6 bases, in that order; junction bases with no gene match: 10. This CDR3 contains 15 residues.

The chain employs TRBV28 and TRBJ1-2; 10 bases map to TRBD1. This CDR3 region has 14 residues. The germline CDR1 and CDR2 sequences are MDHEN and SYDVKM. V was pared by 8 bases and J by 5 bases, with 8 bases of the junction left unmatched. CDR3 amino acids: CASLGQGLKYGYTF. The CDR3 DNA is TGTGCCAGCTTGGGACAGGGGCTTAAGTATGGCTACACCTTC.

The chain combines TRBV9 with TRBJ1-4; D is unresolved. The germline V and J ends were trimmed by 5 bases and 3 bases, with 14 bases remaining between them. The germline V gene encodes CDR1 SGDLS and CDR2 YYNGEE. This CDR3 is built from 15 residues. This chain's CDR3 is CASSLSWSSNEKLFF. DNA for the CDR3: TGTGCCAGCAGTTTATCCTGGTCTTCTAATGAAAAACTGTTTTTT.

V is TRBV19 and J is TRBJ2-3, with 10 bases identical to TRBD2. Germline V gene lookup returns CDR1 LNHDA and CDR2 SQIVND (reference sequence). V shed 5 bases, J shed 0 bases, and the junction held 11 bases outside the gene matches. CDR3 length: 18 amino acids. The CDR3 DNA follows: TGTGCCAGTAGTGGGCGCGTGCTAGCGGGAGATAGCACAGATACGCAGTATTTT. Protein: CASSGRVLAGDSTDTQYF.

This clone was recorded once. The chain joins TRBV6-1 to TRBJ1-2; 7 bases are a match to TRBD1. Germline V gene sequence: CDR1 MNHNS, CDR2 SASEGT. CDR3 length: 14 residues. V lost 3 bases and J lost 4; bases outside the gene matches: 5. CDR3 coding DNA: TGTGCCAGCAGTGACCACAGGGGAGCCTATGGCTACACCTTC. This translates into CASSDHRGAYGYTF.

The V call is TRBV4-1, the J call TRBJ1-6, with D possibly being TRBD1 (5 bases). Germline V gene lookup returns CDR1 MGHRA and CDR2 YSYEKL. The CDR3 extends over 15 amino acids. Trimming took off 6 bases at V and 8 bases at J, with 17 bases between the two ends. The CDR3 region has the DNA TGCGCCAGCAGTCTTGCGGACATAATGGATTCACCCCTCCACTTT. This translates into CASSLADIMDSPLHF.